This T cell receptor (beta chain) appears in the sequencing data of a study of T cells in tuberculosis. Findings and caveats of the study: GMM-specific TCRs were nearer to active tuberculosis alpha repertoires, suggesting expansion.

Clones were read by immunoSEQ multiplex PCR, and TCRdb kept only the in-frame ones, dropping some. The sample includes about 24,000 clones, just under 97% of them seen just once. The CDR3 sequence is 15 residues long. Looked up from germline, CDR1 is LGHNT and CDR2 is FRNRAP. V lost 3 bases and J 5 bases, leaving 13 bases between the germline ends. Each donor contributed 90,000 to 100,000 T cells on average, unsorted. On this clone itself: Its target is not known.

This clonotype originated in a donor under 30 with latent tuberculosis or without tuberculosis infection. V gene TRBV12-5 combines with J gene TRBJ2-2; a weak D match, TRBD1 (6 bases). The sequenced sample was PBMCs. The CDR3 coding sequence is TGTGCTAGTGGTTTACAGGGCCCGGGGACCGGGGAGCTGTTTTTT. The encoded protein is CASGLQGPGTGELFF.